Here is one T cell receptor (beta chain) with its context. Its binding antigen is unknown. Per-base qualities were not stored, and no clone one base away is much larger. The library was produced with the immunoSEQ multiplex PCR assay. TCRdb limited this immuneACCESS table to in-frame rearrangements with V and J called. A share of clones is missing; checked studies link under half to unresolved V genes, and the rest is unexplained. The sample table lists about 160,000 clones, approximately 94% of them with a count of one. The ten largest clonotypes hold approximately 14% of the sample. The sample comes from a study of control samples from healthy donors and cancer patients (dated by TCRdb to 2020 to 2021). The germline V gene (reference sequence) yields LNHDA for CDR1 and SQIVND for CDR2. Measured from the cysteine to the phenylalanine, the CDR3 is 14 residues long. Only CDR3 DNA is held: 42 bases, read in frame from base 1. The germline V end is reduced by 5 bases and the J end by 6 bases; junction bases left unmatched: 9.

The receptor chain draws on TRBV19 and TRBJ1-2; 7 central nucleotides agree with TRBD1. The TCR sequence derives from a man in his sixties with colorectal cancer. The material sequenced was PBMCs. The sequenced DNA is TGTGCCAGTAGTCTCCGACAGGGAGGAGATGGCTACACCTTC. Its protein reads: CASSLRQGGDGYTF.